The next 29 T cell receptor beta chains were all read from a single sample in a study of OX40 agonist ivuxolimab in advanced cancers. The protocol was immunoSEQ multiplex PCR, while the TCRdb copy is restricted to in-frame clones and leaves out a portion. The sample holds some 19,000 clones, 70% to 90% seen once. The starting material was CD4+ or CD8+ T cells sorted from blood, obtained in a trial of the OX40 agonist ivuxolimab. The receptors were gathered from an adult with an advanced solid tumor such as melanoma, head and neck, liver or kidney cancer.

The chain employs TRBV6-5 and TRBJ2-1; a weak D match, TRBD2 (5 bases). Germline V gene sequence: CDR1 MNHEY, CDR2 SVGAGI. This CDR3 contains 16 residues. The V end was cut by 4 bases, the J end by 7 bases, with 20 bases between. The CDR3 is CASSSATTGVINEQFF. The CDR3 bases are TGTGCCAGCAGTTCAGCGACTACCGGAGTGATAAATGAGCAGTTCTTC.

As regards this clone: One end of the junction does not line up with germline, which may come from a read error. The chain couples TRBV7-9 to TRBJ2-1; D perhaps matches TRBD1 (6 bases). The V gene's germline CDR1 is SEHNR and CDR2 FQNEAQ (reference sequence). The CDR3 consists of 15 residues. The CDR3 sequence is CASSLAGASNNEQFF. CDR3 sequence (DNA): TGTGCCAGCAGCTTAGCGGGGGCCTCCAACAATGAGCAGTTCTTC.

V gene TRBV27 combines with J gene TRBJ2-2; D unclear. The CDR3 runs to 13 residues. Trimming removed 1 base at V and 5 bases at J, with 5 bases between. Germline V gene sequence: CDR1 MNHEY, CDR2 SMNVEV (reference sequence). CDR3 in DNA: TGTGCCAGCAGTTTATTAGTTACCGGGGAGCTGTTTTTT. Encoded protein: CASSLLVTGELFF.

The chain links TRBV27 to TRBJ2-3; weak D call: TRBD2 (5 bases). With 5 bases removed from V and 2 bases from J, the gap between germline ends came to 5 bases. The CDR3 extends over 12 amino acids. From germline, CDR1 is MNHEY and CDR2 SMNVEV (reference sequence). CDR3 sequence (DNA): TGTGCCAGCAGTCGGGACACAGATACGCAGTATTTT. Its translation is CASSRDTDTQYF.

The chain combines TRBV10-3 with TRBJ2-5, with TRBD2 matching over 7 bases. Germline-derived CDR1 and CDR2 are ENHRY and SYGVKD. J lost 2 bases, V lost 3 bases, and 6 bases had no gene match. The CDR3 totals 15 residues. CDR3 DNA: TGTGCCATCAGTGATGGGGGGGAGGTACAAGAGACCCAGTACTTC. Translated: CAISDGGEVQETQYF.

This sequence joins TRBV20-1 and TRBJ2-5, with unresolved D. The better agreement between TRBJ2-7 and the DNA end casts doubt on the J call. Germline assignment: CDR1 DFQATT and CDR2 SNEGSKA (reference sequence). The CDR3 contains 10 residues. CDR3 amino acids: CSAGVGEQYF. The CDR3 DNA sequence: TGCAGTGCAGGAGTCGGCGAGCAGTACTTC.

This clone was seen just once. V and J are TRBV5-1 and TRBJ2-3; 11 positions match TRBD2. The length of the CDR3 is 15 residues. V shed 1 base, J shed 4 bases, and the junction held 2 bases outside the gene matches. Germline V gives CDR1 SGHRS, CDR2 YFSETQ. The chain's CDR3 is CASSLSLAGADTQYF. The DNA for the CDR3 is TGCGCCAGCAGCTTGTCACTAGCGGGAGCAGATACGCAGTATTTT.

The chain has TRBV5-1 and TRBJ2-1, with D tentatively TRBD1 or TRBD2 (6 bases each). From germline, CDR1 is SGHRS and CDR2 YFSETQ. V dropped 5 bases and J dropped 6 bases, with 24 bases sitting between them. This CDR3 region has 17 residues. CDR3 region: CASRQIGGRRGFNEQFF. For the CDR3, the DNA is TGCGCCAGCAGACAGATCGGCGGCCGGAGGGGGTTCAATGAGCAGTTCTTC.

V is TRBV5-1 and J is TRBJ2-1; D possibly uses TRBD1 or TRBD2 (5 bases each). CDR1 is SGHRS and CDR2 is YFSETQ in the germline V gene. The ends were cut back, 0 bases at V and 3 bases at J, with 16 bases in the middle. The CDR3 extends over 17 amino acids. This CDR3 reads CASSLEVRGDGYNEQFF. DNA of the CDR3: TGCGCCAGCAGCTTGGAGGTGAGGGGAGATGGCTACAATGAGCAGTTCTTC.

This clone has only one observation. This sequence joins TRBV20-1 and TRBJ1-5, with unresolved D. The germline CDR1 and CDR2 sequences are DFQATT and SNEGSKA (reference sequence). Trimming shortened V by 7 bases and J by 6 bases, and 10 bases separated the two germline ends. The length of the CDR3 is 11 residues. CDR3 in DNA: TGCAGTGTTGGCCGGAGTCAGCCCCAGCATTTT. It specifies CSVGRSQPQHF.

This clone was counted between two and nine times. This chain links TRBV2 with TRBJ1-2, with D perhaps TRBD1 (5 bases). The V and J ends lost 7 bases and 8 bases respectively, with 14 bases between them. This CDR3 has 12 residues. Germline V gives CDR1 SNHLY, CDR2 FYNNEI. CDR3 in amino acids: CASTAGVQGYTF. DNA for the CDR3: TGTGCCAGCACGGCGGGGGTTCAAGGCTACACCTTC.

The gene calls are TRBV6-1 and TRBJ1-2, with D perhaps matching TRBD1 (6 bases). CDR3 size: 17 residues. The V end lost 1 base, the J end lost 4 bases, and 19 bases lay between the germline ends. Germline values: CDR1 MNHNS, CDR2 SASEGT. The CDR3 loop reads CASSEDPAGTTGYGYTF. Written as DNA, the CDR3 is TGTGCCAGCAGTGAAGACCCAGCCGGGACAACCGGCTATGGCTACACCTTC.

This sequence joins TRBV25-1 and TRBJ1-2, with 10 bases that match TRBD1. The germline V gene encodes CDR1 MGHDK and CDR2 SYGVNS. J lost 9 bases, V lost 4 bases, and 5 bases had no gene match. CDR3 size: 13 residues. The DNA of the CDR3 is TGTGCCAGCAGTGGACAGGGGGCGCGGAGCTACACCTTC. It codes for CASSGQGARSYTF.

This clone was seen just once. The V call is TRBV11-2, the J call TRBJ2-1; D gene uncertain. Germline V CDR1 and CDR2: SGHAT, FQNNGV. Trimming pared 1 base from V and 2 bases from J, leaving 6 bases between. This CDR3 has 14 residues. DNA for the CDR3: TGTGCCAGCAGCTTAGGACCTCCCTACAATGAGCAGTTCTTC. Its translation: CASSLGPPYNEQFF.

This clone was detected only a few times. The chain employs TRBV21-1 and TRBJ1-1; the table's D call, TRBD1, has no DNA check behind it. TRBV21-1 counts as a pseudogene. The CDR3 sequence is 14 residues long. The CDR3 DNA sequence: TGTGCCAGCATGTTTGGGCAACAGAACACTGAAGCTTTCTTT. As protein: CASMFGQQNTEAFF.

The chain recombines TRBV7-9 with TRBJ2-1, with D perhaps being TRBD1 or TRBD2 (5 bases each). The V end was cut by 1 base, the J end by 9 bases, with 19 bases between. CDR1 is SEHNR, CDR2 FQNEAQ, per germline (reference sequence). CDR3 size: 16 residues. CDR3: CASSLVGDPPRSEQFF. CDR3 DNA: TGTGCCAGCAGCTTAGTTGGGGACCCCCCCAGGAGTGAGCAGTTCTTC. The variable domain in full, completed from reference TRBV7-9 and TRBJ2-1, reads DTGVSQNPRHKITKRGQNVTFRCDPISEHNRLYWYRQTLGQGPEFLTYFQNEAQLEKSRLLSDRFSAERPKGSFSTLEIQRTEQGDSAMYLCASSLVGDPPRSEQFFGPGTRLTVL.

This chain uses TRBV28 with TRBJ1-2; perhaps TRBD1 as D (5 bases). Germline V gene lookup returns CDR1 MDHEN and CDR2 SYDVKM. Trimming removed 6 bases from V and 2 bases from J, with 16 bases in between. This CDR3 comprises 15 residues. DNA for the CDR3: TGTGCCAGCAGCTCTATTGTGCGGGGGAACTATGGCTACACCTTC. Its translation: CASSSIVRGNYGYTF.

The rearrangement uses TRBV2 and TRBJ1-2; 8 bases line up with TRBD1. This CDR3 spans 17 amino acids. Trimming at V came to 5 bases and at J to 8 bases, leaving 19 bases not matched to a gene. Germline V gives CDR1 SNHLY, CDR2 FYNNEI. The chain's CDR3 is CASSPVLRTGTGIGYTF. DNA for the CDR3: TGTGCCAGCAGTCCAGTCCTACGCACCGGGACAGGTATCGGCTACACCTTC.

By frequency in the sample, this clone is medium-sized. This rearrangement joins TRBV2 to TRBJ2-2, with D unclear. The germline CDR1 and CDR2 sequences are SNHLY and FYNNEI. V shed 2 bases and J shed 9 bases, with 10 bases lying between them. The CDR3 is made up of 13 amino acids. The CDR3 region is CASSEIPNRELFF. The CDR3 coding sequence is TGTGCCAGCAGTGAAATCCCCAACCGGGAGCTGTTTTTT.

The chain has TRBV7-8 and TRBJ2-7; D call uncertain. The CDR3 is 13 residues long. Germline V gene data show CDR1 as SGHVS and CDR2 as FQNEAQ. Trimming stripped 5 bases from V and 4 bases from J, with 12 bases between. The CDR3 reads CASSLHLGYEQYF. The CDR3 nucleotides are TGTGCCAGCAGCCTGCACTTGGGGTACGAGCAGTACTTC.

J is TRBJ1-1 and V is TRBV5-6, with 8 bases fitting TRBD1. Germline V gene lookup returns CDR1 SGHDT and CDR2 YYEEEE. The CDR3 totals 15 residues. The V segment lost 4 bases and the J segment 4 bases; nucleotides outside the gene matches: 9. CDR3 nucleotides: TGTGCCAGCAGCGCATGGACAGGGCCGTCCACTGAAGCTTTCTTT. It specifies CASSAWTGPSTEAFF.

The V and J genes are TRBV6-5 and TRBJ1-5; D ambiguous. Trimming took 4 bases from V and 7 from J, leaving 11 bases between them. Germline CDR1 and CDR2: MNHEY and SVGAGI. CDR3 size: 13 residues. The CDR3 bases are TGTGCCAGCAGTTCACAGAGAGGGCAGCCCCAGCATTTT. Translated, it gives CASSSQRGQPQHF.

This chain connects TRBV7-9 to TRBJ2-4, with 7 bases lining up with TRBD2. This CDR3 is built from 15 residues. Germline lookup yields CDR1 SEHNR and CDR2 FQNEAQ (reference sequence). Trimming took 4 bases from V and 3 from J; bases not matched to a gene: 6. DNA for the CDR3: TGTGCCAGCAGCTATGGTGGGGAGGGCAAAAACATTCAGTACTTC. Its protein product is CASSYGGEGKNIQYF.

The chain recombines TRBV29-1 with TRBJ2-7, with D possibly TRBD2 on 5 matching bases. The CDR3 is 12 amino acids. The germline V gene has CDR1 SQVTM and CDR2 ANQGSEA. The V gene lost 0 bases and the J gene lost 3 bases, with 6 bases spanning the gap. For the CDR3, the DNA is TGCAGCGTTGAAGAAGGAGGCTACGAGCAGTACTTC. Translating gives CSVEEGGYEQYF.

This chain uses TRBV7-9 with TRBJ2-7; D is ambiguous. The germline V and J ends were trimmed by 1 base and 2 bases, with 3 bases remaining between them. Germline assignment: CDR1 SEHNR and CDR2 FQNEAQ (reference sequence). The CDR3 is 12 residues long. CDR3 nucleotides: TGTGCCAGCAGCTTAGGGGCCTACGAGCAGTACTTC. It codes for CASSLGAYEQYF. Combining the CDR3 with reference TRBV7-9 and TRBJ2-7 gives the whole variable domain DTGVSQNPRHKITKRGQNVTFRCDPISEHNRLYWYRQTLGQGPEFLTYFQNEAQLEKSRLLSDRFSAERPKGSFSTLEIQRTEQGDSAMYLCASSLGAYEQYFGPGTRLTVT.

This sequence joins TRBV25-1 and TRBJ2-7; 7 bases fit TRBD1. Looked up from germline, CDR1 is MGHDK and CDR2 is SYGVNS. The junction had 5 bases not matched to a gene; V was cut back by 1 base and J by 5 bases. The CDR3 totals 14 residues. Here the CDR3 reads CASSEWDTGDEQYF. In nucleotides, the CDR3 is TGTGCCAGCAGTGAATGGGATACAGGGGACGAGCAGTACTTC.

The chain joins TRBV5-6 to TRBJ2-3; tentatively, D is TRBD1 or TRBD2 (6 bases each). Germline CDR1 SGHDT, CDR2 YYEEEE. CDR3 length equals 14 residues. V lost 4 bases and J 4 bases, leaving 13 bases between the germline ends. CDR3 DNA: TGTGCCAGCAGCGGGGGGCTTCATCCAGATACGCAGTATTTT. Encoded protein: CASSGGLHPDTQYF.

The CDR3 protein is CASSLAMGDTQYF. CDR3 coding DNA: TGTGCCAGCAGTTTAGCAATGGGGGATACGCAGTATTTT. The chain links TRBV28 to TRBJ2-3; D call uncertain. CDR3 length: 13 amino acids. Trimming removed 2 bases at V and 6 bases at J, with 9 bases between. CDR1 is MDHEN, CDR2 SYDVKM, per germline.

This clone came up once. This chain connects TRBV18 to TRBJ2-4, with D hard to call. Germline CDR1 is KGHSH and CDR2 is LQKENI. The V and J ends lost 6 bases and 0 bases respectively, with 3 bases between them. The CDR3 spans 12 residues. The CDR3 region has the DNA TGTGCCAGCTCCCTAGCCAAAAACATTCAGTACTTC. Its translation is CASSLAKNIQYF.